Below, 9 T cell receptor beta chains from the same sample are listed, as sequenced in a study of human T cells and chemical hapten exposure. TCRdb itself ran the RACE reads through MiXCR, one entry per CDR3 protein. Of roughly 100,000 distinct CDR3 sequences listed, approximately 10% were seen once; the top ten hold around 3.4%. The time point here: patch test 1, 2 weeks after DPC sensitization. Sample treatment: therapeutic diphenylcyclopropenone sensitization with weekly scalp DPC. Sequenced material: whole blood, taken in connection with sensitization to the hapten diphenylcyclopropenone (DPC). The receptors shown here come from a woman between 40 and 55 years old with alopecia areata. Some clones in this sample may be carry-over from other donors' samples.

The genes are TRBV6-5 and TRBJ1-2; D remains ambiguous. V was trimmed by 10 bases and J by 2 bases, leaving 14 bases between them. Germline values: CDR1 MNHEY, CDR2 SVGAGI. This CDR3 spans 13 amino acids. The CDR3 protein is CATLEGLNYGYTF. Written as DNA, the CDR3 is TGTGCCACCTTAGAAGGGTTGAACTATGGCTACACCTTC.

The chain joins TRBV7-2 to TRBJ2-7; 9 nucleotides align to TRBD1. This CDR3 is 13 amino acids long. J gave up 12 bases and V 3 bases, and 9 bases lay outside the gene matches. From germline, CDR1 is SGHTA and CDR2 FQGNSA. DNA for the CDR3: TGTGCCAGCAGCTTCCGCCGGGACAGGGCAATGTACTTC. Protein product: CASSFRRDRAMYF.

This clonotype was counted only a few times. The chain combines TRBV7-9 with TRBJ2-5; D ambiguous. The length of the CDR3 is 14 residues. CDR1 and CDR2 from the germline V gene are SEHNR and FQNEAQ (reference sequence). The ends were cut back, 4 bases at V and 0 bases at J, with 9 bases in the middle. This chain's CDR3 is CASSYQQYQETQYF. The CDR3 coding sequence is TGTGCCAGCAGCTACCAACAGTACCAAGAGACCCAGTACTTC.

This clonotype was counted many times. This chain connects TRBV20-1 to TRBJ2-5, with 12 bases fitting TRBD2. Germline loops: CDR1 DFQATT, CDR2 SNEGSKA (reference sequence). The CDR3 covers 19 residues. V was pared by 3 bases and J by 5 bases, with 19 bases of the junction left unmatched. DNA for the CDR3: TGCAGTGCTAGCGGACAACTTATGGCTAGCGGGGGGGCCGTGGAGACCCAGTACTTC. This sequence encodes CSASGQLMASGGAVETQYF.

The table lists this clonotype with a few counts. The chain joins TRBV5-1 to TRBJ1-5; D unclear. Per the germline V gene, CDR1 is SGHRS and CDR2 is YFSETQ. The length of the CDR3 is 15 residues. Trimming cost V 4 bases and J 1 base, with 12 bases left between them. Here the CDR3 DNA reads TGCGCCAGCAGCCCCGGGCCAGAAAGCAATCAGCCCCAGCATTTT. It codes for CASSPGPESNQPQHF.

This clonotype was detected only a few times. The gene calls are TRBV12-5 and TRBJ1-4; TRBD1 might be the D (5 bases). Germline loops: CDR1 LGHNT, CDR2 FRNRAP. The CDR3 length is 15 residues. Trimming removed 6 bases from V and 3 bases from J, with 14 bases in between. CDR3 in amino acids: CASGPGTVANEKLFF. The CDR3 DNA reads as TGTGCTAGTGGACCTGGGACGGTGGCTAATGAAAAACTGTTTTTT.

This chain joins TRBV7-2 and TRBJ2-3; 10 bases align to TRBD2. This CDR3 comprises 16 residues. The germline V gene encodes CDR1 SGHTA and CDR2 FQGNSA. The V and J ends lost 5 bases and 5 bases, in that order; junction bases with no gene match: 10. This CDR3 reads CASSTALAGGKDTQYF. DNA for the CDR3: TGTGCCAGCAGCACAGCCTTAGCGGGAGGCAAAGATACGCAGTATTTT. Combining the CDR3 with reference TRBV7-2 and TRBJ2-3 gives the whole variable domain GAGVSQSPSNKVTEKGKDVELRCDPISGHTALYWYRQSLGQGLEFLIYFQGNSAPDKSGLPSDRFSAERTGGSVSTLTIQRTQQEDSAVYLCASSTALAGGKDTQYFGPGTRLTVL.

This clonotype has more than one count but fewer than ten. J is TRBJ2-5 and V is TRBV10-1, with 7 nucleotides matching TRBD2. Germline values: CDR1 WNHNN, CDR2 SYGVQD (reference sequence). The CDR3 runs 14 residues. The trim removed 0 bases at V and 4 bases at J, leaving 2 bases unmatched. Here the CDR3 reads CASSESGGSETQYF. The CDR3 region has the DNA TGCGCCAGCAGTGAGTCCGGGGGGTCAGAGACCCAGTACTTC.

Only a few counts were recorded for this clonotype. The chain recombines TRBV6-2 or TRBV6-3 with TRBJ2-2; D is perhaps TRBD1 (5 bases). The germline V and J ends were trimmed by 7 bases and 1 base, with 13 bases remaining between them. The CDR3 runs to 15 residues. Looked up from germline, CDR1 is MNHEY and CDR2 is SVGEGT. The CDR3 DNA reads TGTGCCAGCACCCCCTACGACAGGAACACCGGGGAGCTGTTTTTT. Its translation is CASTPYDRNTGELFF.